This T cell receptor beta chain derives from a study of OX40 agonist ivuxolimab in advanced cancers. Trimming left V 4 bases short and J 3 bases short, with 13 bases between. Germline V gene data show CDR1 as KGHSY and CDR2 as FQNENV. The CDR3 has 14 residues. Only one count was recorded for this clone. TCRdb's copy holds only in-frame clones and misses some; the assay was immunoSEQ multiplex PCR. Among approximately 65,000 clones listed, around 86% were seen once. This chain links TRBV16 with TRBJ2-7; D unresolved. The sample consisted of CD4+ or CD8+ T cells sorted from blood, taken in a trial of the OX40 agonist ivuxolimab. The clonotype comes from an adult with an advanced solid tumor such as melanoma, head and neck, liver or kidney cancer. The DNA of the CDR3 is TGTGCCAGCAGCCCCGCCGTGGGTTACTACGAGCAGTACTTC. Translated: CASSPAVGYYEQYF.